This T cell receptor beta chain was profiled in a study of T cell repertoires in ileal Crohn's disease. Overall study context: All patients had surgery for stricturing (61%) or penetrating (around 40%) disease. Overall study results and limits: Sorted CD8 T cells held more high-frequency clones than CD4.

With regard to this clone: Antigen specificity is unknown.

Each sample's TCRB immunosequencing used roughly 500 nanograms of biopsy DNA. The data were produced by immunoSEQ multiplex PCR, yet TCRdb's version contains in-frame clones alone and is incomplete. The sample shows about 8,200 clones, roughly 80% of them seen only once. CDR3 length: 14 amino acids. The chain links TRBV21-1 to TRBJ2-2; the tabulated D call, TRBD2, remains unverified against the DNA. TRBV21-1 is tagged as a pseudogene. Material: ileal tissue. The sequence was collected from an adult with Crohn's disease. The CDR3, as DNA: TGTGCCAGCAATCGGGGGTGGAGCACCGGGGAGCTGTTTTTT. Its translation is CASNRGWSTGELFF.